This record looks at one T cell receptor beta chain sequence and its context. Its antigen specificity is not known. There are no base qualities to consult, and no much larger clone falls within one base. The sample contains more than one DNA sequence encoding this CDR3. The sample originates from a study of shared clonotypes between healthy human individuals (dated by TCRdb to the early 2020s). Regarding the study in general: Three men and two women, aged 18 to 49 years, made up the cohort. For each donor, three plates each were used for CD4 naive and CD4 memory, two plates were used for CD8 naive, and one plate was used for CD8 memory. Each donor's leukapheresis produced roughly between about 0.9 and 9.5 billion PBMCs. Libraries were prepared and TCR repertoires were sequenced by different laboratories using diverse techniques, in order to increase sequencing depth and limit assay-specific biases. The study deeply sequenced blood TCR repertoires of five healthy adults to estimate repertoire size and the extent of clonotype sharing between individuals. The research as a whole found: Larger estimated clonotype richness was generally found for naive subsets than for memory subsets. Across a few donors, approximately 5% of naive CD4, roughly 3.5% of naive CD8, roughly 2.2% of memory CD4, and 0.3% to 0.45% of memory CD8 clonotypes were shared. The small number of donors limited the genetic and exposure-history diversity represented. Rarefaction of sorted-subset datasets indicated incomplete sequencing despite the large sequencing depth. Sampling was restricted to blood, and TCR repertoires in tissue are likely to differ from TCR repertoires in blood. Based on pairwise subsampling, the degree of clonotype sharing among donors was expected to be affected by sequencing depth. Higher generation probabilities were observed for clonotypes shared by all four sorted-subset donors than for non-shared clonotypes.

The donors were healthy, HIV-negative adults who had no recently reported acute infections or vaccinations. All donors were Caucasian adults living in Nashville, Tennessee, USA. CD4+ T cells were enriched through magnetic negative selection, after which naive cells were positively selected on CD45RA and the remaining negative fraction served as the memory subset. After blood collection by leukapheresis, PBMCs were isolated using Ficoll-Histopaque density gradient centrifugation and then cryopreserved in the vapor phase of liquid nitrogen. Analytical flow cytometry was used to check the purity and quantity of each magnetically sorted T cell population. Genomic DNA was isolated from every sorted fraction and measured by UV absorbance on a Nanodrop 2000c. Using the deep immunoSEQ assay, TCR CDR3 regions were amplified from genomic DNA by multiplex PCR. For each cell subset, the extracted genomic DNA was distributed evenly across all wells of several immunoSEQ 96-well plates, and each plate served as one replicate. For sorted subsets, each replicate PCR was loaded with about 200 ng genomic DNA, equivalent to approximately 33,000 T cell genomes. The purified libraries were quantified using a Qubit 3.0 fluorometer, sized with a Bioanalyzer 2100, and then quantified again using the KAPA Library Quantification kit. Every immunoSEQ 96-well plate was sequenced on a dedicated single-read 150-cycle Illumina NextSeq 550 flow cell. The authors' pipeline ran thus. Because the immunoSEQ output included only junctional sequences and no quality scores, the filtering could not be the same as the filtering used for full-length reads. Sequences were annotated with PyIR, a Python wrapper for IgBLAST v1.9, using IMGT germline references to assign V/J genes and CDR3. Any read was removed if the V/J assignment was weak (E-value above 1e-6), the CDR3 was missing, or the read contained stop codons, out-of-frame junctions, or ambiguous translated residues. V3J clonotypes were defined as sequences sharing an identical inferred V gene, J gene, and CDR3 amino acid sequence. Percentage overlap between repertoires was calculated by dividing the number of shared unique clonotypes by the size of the smaller repertoire. Three approaches were used to assess repertoire richness: RTK rarefaction, the Chao1 estimator, and Recon v2.1 estimates of unobserved clonotypes. OLGA was used to compute generation probabilities for all TCRbeta clonotypes that the gDNA method yielded from a few donors. The clones in this table, taken by TCRdb from immuneACCESS, are in-frame only. Not every clone is retained; where verified, under half of the shortfall comes from an unresolved V gene, and the cause of the rest is unknown. The V and J calls and clone size come from that table; D and trimming were worked out from the DNA. The sample profile shows about 680,000 clones; more than 70% of them were found once. Clones ranked in the top ten supply 1.5% to 2% of the sample.

This clonotype was obtained from a woman in her twenties or thirties in good health. Specimen: memory CD4+ T cells sorted from blood. The intended sense of this specimen's cell subset or site label: CD45RA-negative fraction.

CDR3 sequence: CASSWGGRQETQYF. The DNA is TGCGCCAGCAGCTGGGGAGGGAGACAAGAGACCCAGTACTTC. The chain is made from TRBV5-1 and TRBJ2-5, with TRBD2 matching 7 junction bases. The CDR3 spans 14 residues, from the cysteine through the phenylalanine. This entry keeps only the CDR3 DNA: 42 bases, framed from base 1. Germline trimming: 3 bases from V, 2 bases from J; junction bases outside gene matches: 4. Per the germline V gene, SGHRS is the CDR1 and YFSETQ is the CDR2.